Below, 8 T cell receptor beta chains from the same sample are listed, as sequenced in a study of shared clonotypes between healthy human individuals. Sequencing was performed with immunoSEQ multiplex PCR; in TCRdb, only in-frame clones are kept and a portion is missing. Of about 1.1 million clones in the sample, roughly 80% were seen once. The sequenced sample was memory CD4+ T cells from PBMCs. The sample's subset: CD45RA-negative fraction. Source of these receptors: a man younger than 30 in good health. Some clones in this sample may be carry-over from other donors' samples.

The chain is built from TRBV20-1 and TRBJ2-5; D is unresolved. CDR1 is DFQATT, CDR2 SNEGSKA, per germline (reference sequence). The length of the CDR3 is 11 residues. The germline V and J ends were trimmed by 3 bases and 10 bases, with 12 bases remaining between them. The CDR3 here is CSARSPSGQYF. Here the CDR3 DNA reads TGCAGTGCTAGGTCTCCGAGTGGCCAGTACTTC.

Only one count was recorded for this clone. The chain carries TRBV28 and TRBJ2-7; 12 bases are a match to TRBD2. The germline CDR1 and CDR2 sequences are MDHEN and SYDVKM. The CDR3 contains 13 residues. Trimming removed 5 bases from V and 13 bases from J; junction bases left unmatched: 9. CDR3 coding DNA: TGTGCCAGCAGTCTTCCGACTAGCGGGAGTGTATACTTC. Translated, it gives CASSLPTSGSVYF.

The gene calls are TRBV18 and TRBJ2-7; TRBD1 aligns across 7 bases. There are 15 residues in the CDR3. CDR1 and CDR2 (germline): KGHSH, LQKENI. V lost 2 bases, J lost 4 bases, and 8 bases stayed unmatched. CDR3 in DNA: TGTGCCAGCTCACCAAGTGGGACAGCAGTATACGAGCAGTACTTC. Protein: CASSPSGTAVYEQYF. The entire variable domain, with the rest obtained from reference TRBV18 and TRBJ2-7, is as follows: NAGVMQNPRHLVRRRGQEARLRCSPMKGHSHVYWYRQLPEEGLKFMVYLQKENIIDESGMPKERFSAEFPKEGPSILRIQQVVRGDSAAYFCASSPSGTAVYEQYFGPGTRLTVT.

The chain employs TRBV19 and TRBJ1-2; D gene ambiguous. Germline CDR1 and CDR2: LNHDA and SQIVND (reference sequence). V shed 4 bases and J shed 3 bases, with 12 bases lying between them. There are 14 residues in the CDR3. The CDR3 sequence is CASSNVGGHYGYTF. The CDR3 DNA sequence: TGTGCCAGTAGTAACGTTGGAGGGCACTATGGCTACACCTTC.

The J gene is TRBJ2-1, the V gene TRBV7-9; 12 positions agree with TRBD2. The ends lost 1 base at V and 15 bases at J; junction bases unmatched: 7. CDR1 and CDR2 from the germline V gene are SEHNR and FQNEAQ (reference sequence). This CDR3 has 14 amino acids. CDR3 bases: TGTGCCAGCAGCTTAGGTCGACTAGCGGGAGTGGTGTTCTTC. It is translated as CASSLGRLAGVVFF.

The CDR3 DNA sequence: TGTGCCAGCAGTGAAATAAGGGTGGGGGAAAAACTGTTTTTT. Encoded protein: CASSEIRVGEKLFF. The chain is built from TRBV6-1 and TRBJ1-4; D unclear. The CDR3 length is 14 residues. Trimming took 2 bases from V and 8 from J, leaving 12 bases between them. The germline CDR1 and CDR2 sequences are MNHNS and SASEGT.

The chain employs TRBV29-1 and TRBJ1-2, with 7 bases lining up with TRBD1. After removal of 7 bases from V and 3 bases from J, the junction contained 8 bases not matched to a gene. The CDR3 contains 13 residues. Germline loops: CDR1 SQVTM, CDR2 ANQGSEA. CDR3 loop: CSAGRGRDYGYTF. In DNA, the CDR3 is TGCAGCGCTGGGAGGGGGCGCGACTATGGCTACACCTTC.

This sequence joins TRBV4-3 and TRBJ1-3, with 10 bases fitting TRBD1. The CDR3 sequence is 16 residues long. V was clipped by 0 bases and J by 8 bases; unmatched bases: 7. Germline V gene sequence: CDR1 LGHNA, CDR2 YSLEER. The CDR3 sequence: CASSQDRPDRGYTIYF. The CDR3 DNA follows: TGCGCCAGCAGCCAAGATCGTCCGGACAGGGGGTACACCATATATTTT.